This paragraph covers one T cell receptor (beta chain) sequence. This clonotype was counted between two and nine times. The specificity of this receptor is unknown. Base qualities are not provided; no much larger clone lies one nucleotide away. This record belongs to a study of naive and memory T cell subsets (dated by TCRdb to the late 2010s). Broadly, across the study: The study applied an open-source, UMI-based TCR alpha and beta sequencing pipeline to sorted naive and memory peripheral blood T cell subsets. The functional CMV T cell responses agreed completely with IgG serology results. RNA was DNase-treated and reverse transcribed with TCR constant-region primers, mostly using SuperScript III. What the research found in general, with its limitations: Once error correction was done, more than 90% of naive TCR sequences showed up just once, which made the naive abundance distributions much steeper than those of the memory subsets. The repertoire findings for the naive and memory subsets could not be validated against a ground truth because none was available. A power law was followed by TCR abundance, with an exponent that differed between naive and memory subsets but was consistent across the three individuals. Single alpha or beta chain sequences, rather than paired alpha/beta receptors, were used to define clonotypes. In both CD4 and CD8 cells, the Gini index increased while Shannon and inverse Simpson diversity decreased from naive through CM, EM and EMRA. RNA-based TCR counts may be influenced by expression changes linked to T cell activation and differentiation. A few larger clonotypes were present in naive repertoires, especially CD8 naive repertoires, and these clonotypes were possibly memory cells re-expressing CD45RA.

Separate amplification of TCR alpha and beta chain libraries was performed from the second PCR step onward. CMV status of each donor was established by measuring IFNgamma production from CD4+ T cells after fresh PBMCs were stimulated overnight with CMV viral lysate. Using Miltenyi beads, CD4 T cells were first positively selected, and CD8 T cells were then positively selected from the CD4-negative fraction. After staining for CD3, CD4, CD8, CD45RA, CD27 and a live/dead dye, cells were sorted on a BD Aria II into four subsets based on CD45RA and CD27. Blood was obtained from a few healthy volunteers, and the blood from each volunteer was fractionated into CD4 and CD8 T cells and subsequently into four differentiation subsets. Around 110 ml of peripheral blood was taken from each donor, and PBMC were separated by density-gradient centrifugation on Ficoll-Paque PLUS. Sorted cells were lysed in RLT buffer, after which RNA was extracted using a Qiagen RNeasy kit and stored at -80 degrees C.

The library was produced with UMI-ligation and nested PCR. The beta constant-region primer consisted of an equimolar mixture of two oligonucleotides that together covered TRBC1 and TRBC2. T4 RNA ligase 1 ligated a single-stranded oligonucleotide carrying the SP2 primer and a 12-nucleotide UMI to the cDNA 3' end. The ligated cDNA went through four rounds of PCR with nested alpha and beta constant-region primers together with the SP2 primer. The ligation reaction was incubated at 16°C for about 20-24 hours. PCR2 was usually performed as a SYBR Green qPCR and halted at a preset threshold so that over-amplification would not occur. Every purification after the first one was done using Agencourt AMPure XP magnetic beads. Libraries were quantified by Qubit and checked on a TapeStation, with a main peak expected near 650 bp. Pooled libraries were sequenced on an Illumina MiSeq with v2 2x251 paired-end kits, typically giving roughly 0.95-2.1 million reads per sample. Each sample's library went into the pool at roughly 4 nM, and roughly 4.5-7.5% PhiX was added to help with cluster recognition. Processing in the source paper ran as follows. FASTQ reads processed by Demultiplexor were assigned V and J genes by Decombinator through tag matching that tolerated a single base-pair mismatch. UMIs were used by Collapsinator to correct both sequencing errors and frequency errors arising from PCR heterogeneity. TCRs were translated and CDR3s were extracted from the conserved cysteine to the FGXG phenylalanine by CDR3Translator, with non-productive sequences being flagged. Gini, Shannon entropy and inverse Simpson indices were computed after subsampling the repertoires to the same number of UMI-defined TCRs. Within the linear range, a power law was fitted by maximum likelihood to the distributions of clonotype abundance. On one naive CD8 sample, the pipeline and MIGEC gave similar UMI counts, unique TCR numbers and clonal distributions. In one analysis, naive TCRs also found in any memory subset of the same donor were removed from the naive repertoire. The repertoires were searched for 7,000 to 8,000 CMV-associated CDR3 sequences that had been compiled from VDJdb and a published dataset. TCRdb handled the public reads itself, with Q25 trimming in fastp and clone calling in MiXCR, and kept productive beta chains. Each CDR3 protein gets just one entry, which takes the most common genes and DNA from the rows behind it. The V and J calls reflect TCRdb's pipeline rather than the authors' work. The sample contains 130,000 to 150,000 distinct CDR3 sequences, about a sixth of them found a single time. The top ten hold about 0.14% of the sample.

Germline trimming amounts to 6 bases on V and 4 bases on J, with 7 as the count of junction bases outside the gene matches. Reading from cysteine to phenylalanine, the CDR3 counts 17 amino acids. Of all the DNA, just the CDR3 is kept, 51 bases in frame from base 1. In the germline V gene (reference sequence), CDR1 corresponds to MNHNY and CDR2 to SVGAGI. The chain joins TRBV6-6 to TRBJ2-1, with 15 junctional bases fitting TRBD2. The origin of this receptor is a human donor in good health. Sequenced sample: naive CD4+ T cells from blood. What this sample's cell subset or site label stands for: naive T cells, CD45RA high CD27+. The nucleotides are TGTGCCAGCAGCCCCCGGACTAGCGGGAGGGGTTACAATGAGCAGTTCTTC. The resulting protein is CASSPRTSGRGYNEQFF.